This TCR beta chain was recorded in a study of CD8+ T cells in alopecia areata. Regarding the study as a whole: Lesional scalp, notably in alopecia totalis/universalis, had clonality above that of normal scalp. Sequencing of scalp tissue also captures the resident alphabeta T cells of normal skin.

Sequencing used cDNA as its template, made by extracting RNA and reverse transcribing it. The data were produced by immunoSEQ multiplex PCR, yet TCRdb's version contains in-frame clones alone and is incomplete. Among around 29,000 clones listed, about three fifths were seen once. Deletions cut 0 bases from V and 10 bases from J, with 13 bases between. CDR1 and CDR2 from the germline V gene are SGHRS and YFSETQ. The length of the CDR3 is 13 residues. This clone has only a few counts. Its antigen remains unidentified. Researchers took lesional scalp punch biopsies and peripheral blood from people who were alopecia areata patients. PBMCs were stained for CD3, CD4 and CD8, and CD4+ and CD8+ T cells were sorted.

The specimen was NKG2D-high CD8+ T cells sorted from blood. The rearrangement links TRBV5-1 to TRBJ1-1; no definite D call. This clonotype originated in a human donor with alopecia areata. The CDR3 here is CASSLDGRLRAFF. DNA for the CDR3: TGCGCCAGCAGCTTGGATGGCAGGTTAAGAGCTTTCTTT.